This is a list of T cell receptor beta chains from one sample in a study of blood T cell repertoires in COVID-19. The repertoire was sequenced with immunoSEQ multiplex PCR; TCRdb's copy has only in-frame clones and lacks some. Among approximately 290,000 clones listed, roughly 89% were seen once. The sequencing input was peripheral blood. These receptors came from a woman in her twenties or thirties with COVID-19, enrolled during active disease. Each CDR3 is given with its conserved first and last residue. D genes are given only for firm matches. Size is stated for part of the rows, as once, few or many counts, or as a class when the clone is expanded.

len: 13; v_gene: TRBV19; j_gene: TRBJ1-5; abundance: many; d_gene: .; CDR3nt: TGTGCCAGTACCGGATCAGGAGGGCAGCCCCAGCATTTT; CDR3aa: CASTGSGGQPQHF
len: 15; v_gene: TRBV27; j_gene: TRBJ2-7; abundance: .; d_gene: .; CDR3nt: TGTGCCAGCAGTTTAGGGGCAGGACCCTCCTACGAGCAGTACTTC; CDR3aa: CASSLGAGPSYEQYF
len: 17; v_gene: TRBV10-1; j_gene: TRBJ2-1; abundance: .; d_gene: .; CDR3nt: TGCGCCAGCAGTGGTTTAGCGCCGGGGGAAACCTACAATGAGCAGTTCTTC; CDR3aa: CASSGLAPGETYNEQFF
len: 15; v_gene: TRBV21-1; j_gene: TRBJ1-2; abundance: .; d_gene: .; CDR3nt: TGTGCCAGCAGCCTCCGACAGGGGGCTGGGGATGGCTACACCTTC; CDR3aa: CASSLRQGAGDGYTF
len: 13; v_gene: TRBV11-2; j_gene: TRBJ2-7; abundance: .; d_gene: TRBD1; CDR3nt: TGTGCCAGCAGCATCGTACAGGGGTATGAGCAGTACTTC; CDR3aa: CASSIVQGYEQYF
len: 15; v_gene: TRBV19; j_gene: TRBJ1-1; abundance: .; d_gene: TRBD1; CDR3nt: TGTGCCAGTAGTATCGCTGGACAGGGGAACACTGAAGCTTTCTTT; CDR3aa: CASSIAGQGNTEAFF
len: 15; v_gene: TRBV6-4; j_gene: TRBJ1-5; abundance: .; d_gene: TRBD1; CDR3nt: TGTGCCAGCAGTGAATTACCGGGACAGAATCAGCCCCAGCATTTT; CDR3aa: CASSELPGQNQPQHF
len: 14; v_gene: TRBV6-5; j_gene: TRBJ1-1; abundance: .; d_gene: .; CDR3nt: TGTGCCAGCAGTTACCGACAGATGAACACTGAAGCTTTCTTT; CDR3aa: CASSYRQMNTEAFF
len: 17; v_gene: TRBV24-1; j_gene: TRBJ1-1; abundance: .; d_gene: .; CDR3nt: TGTGCCACCAGTGATTTAATTTTCGACAGCTTGAACACTGAAGCTTTCTTT; CDR3aa: CATSDLIFDSLNTEAFF
len: 14; v_gene: TRBV27; j_gene: TRBJ1-1; abundance: .; d_gene: TRBD1; CDR3nt: TGTGCCAGCAGTCCAAGACAGGGAAAGCTCGAAGCTTTCTTT; CDR3aa: CASSPRQGKLEAFF
len: 15; v_gene: TRBV4-1; j_gene: TRBJ1-2; abundance: few; d_gene: .; CDR3nt: TGCGCCAGCAGCTCGCCCCCCCAGGGGAGCTATGGCTACACCTTC; CDR3aa: CASSSPPQGSYGYTF
len: 16; v_gene: TRBV9; j_gene: TRBJ2-3; abundance: once; d_gene: .; CDR3nt: TGTGCCAGCAGCGTAGGGGGGGTGGATGGATTGGATACGCAGTATTTT; CDR3aa: CASSVGGVDGLDTQYF
len: 16; v_gene: TRBV9; j_gene: TRBJ1-3; abundance: .; d_gene: TRBD1; CDR3nt: TGTGCCAGCAGCGTATTAGGGACAGGGGTCGGAAACACCATATATTTT; CDR3aa: CASSVLGTGVGNTIYF
len: 13; v_gene: TRBV19; j_gene: TRBJ2-4; abundance: .; d_gene: TRBD2; CDR3nt: TGTGCCAGTAGTATTGGGAGGGAGGACATTCAGTACTTC; CDR3aa: CASSIGREDIQYF
len: 16; v_gene: TRBV14; j_gene: TRBJ1-1; abundance: .; d_gene: .; CDR3nt: TGTGCCAGCAGCCCCTGGGGGGGGCGGTTGAACACTGAAGCTTTCTTT; CDR3aa: CASSPWGGRLNTEAFF
len: 14; v_gene: TRBV18; j_gene: TRBJ2-5; abundance: .; d_gene: TRBD1; CDR3nt: TGTGCCAGCTCACAGGGACAGCTCCAAGAGACCCAGTACTTC; CDR3aa: CASSQGQLQETQYF
len: 14; v_gene: TRBV5-1; j_gene: TRBJ1-6; abundance: .; d_gene: .; CDR3nt: TGCGCCAGCAGCGACTCCTGGGAGGGTTCACCCCTCCACTTT; CDR3aa: CASSDSWEGSPLHF
len: 14; v_gene: TRBV27; j_gene: TRBJ1-1; abundance: .; d_gene: .; CDR3nt: TGTGCCAGCAGTGCCGACATCTGGGCCACTGAAGCTTTCTTT; CDR3aa: CASSADIWATEAFF
len: 11; v_gene: TRBV6-5; j_gene: TRBJ2-1; abundance: .; d_gene: .; CDR3nt: TGTGCCAGCAGATATATATCTGAGCAGTTCTTC; CDR3aa: CASRYISEQFF
len: 17; v_gene: TRBV25-1; j_gene: TRBJ2-3; abundance: .; d_gene: TRBD1; CDR3nt: TGTGCCAGCAGTGACCAACCGGGACAGGGGTCCACAGATACGCAGTATTTT; CDR3aa: CASSDQPGQGSTDTQYF
len: 15; v_gene: TRBV21-1; j_gene: TRBJ2-7; abundance: .; d_gene: .; CDR3nt: TGTGCCATGCAAGGGGGACAGGGGGTCTCATACGAGCAGTACTTC; CDR3aa: CAMQGGQGVSYEQYF
len: 12; v_gene: TRBV6-5; j_gene: TRBJ2-1; abundance: once; d_gene: .; CDR3nt: TGTGCCAGCAGACAAACCCATCAGGAGCAGTTCTTC; CDR3aa: CASRQTHQEQFF
len: 16; v_gene: TRBV6-5; j_gene: TRBJ1-2; abundance: once; d_gene: .; CDR3nt: TGTGCCAGCAGTTACACCGGGGAAGCACCCAACTATGGCTACACCTTC; CDR3aa: CASSYTGEAPNYGYTF
len: 13; v_gene: TRBV30; j_gene: TRBJ1-3; abundance: .; d_gene: .; CDR3nt: TGTGCCTGGAGTTGGGGGCGGGGAAACACCATATATTTT; CDR3aa: CAWSWGRGNTIYF
len: 14; v_gene: TRBV3-1/TRBV3-2; j_gene: TRBJ2-3; abundance: .; d_gene: TRBD2; CDR3nt: TGTGCCAGCGGTCCGGGACTAGCTGTAGATACGCAGTATTTT; CDR3aa: CASGPGLAVDTQYF
len: 14; v_gene: TRBV6-5; j_gene: TRBJ1-6; abundance: .; d_gene: TRBD1; CDR3nt: TGTGCCAGCAGTCCGGACAGGGTTAATTCACCCCTCCACTTT; CDR3aa: CASSPDRVNSPLHF
len: 15; v_gene: TRBV28; j_gene: TRBJ1-6; abundance: .; d_gene: TRBD1; CDR3nt: TGTGCCAGCAGCCTCGACAGGGGTAGAGGATCACCCCTCCACTTT; CDR3aa: CASSLDRGRGSPLHF
len: 12; v_gene: TRBV5-1; j_gene: TRBJ2-7; abundance: .; d_gene: .; CDR3nt: TGCGCCAGCAGCCCCCTCGGGTACGAGCAGTACTTC; CDR3aa: CASSPLGYEQYF
len: 13; v_gene: TRBV3-1/TRBV3-2; j_gene: TRBJ1-5; abundance: .; d_gene: .; CDR3nt: TGTGCCAGCAGCCCACAGGGTTCTCAGCCCCAGCATTTT; CDR3aa: CASSPQGSQPQHF